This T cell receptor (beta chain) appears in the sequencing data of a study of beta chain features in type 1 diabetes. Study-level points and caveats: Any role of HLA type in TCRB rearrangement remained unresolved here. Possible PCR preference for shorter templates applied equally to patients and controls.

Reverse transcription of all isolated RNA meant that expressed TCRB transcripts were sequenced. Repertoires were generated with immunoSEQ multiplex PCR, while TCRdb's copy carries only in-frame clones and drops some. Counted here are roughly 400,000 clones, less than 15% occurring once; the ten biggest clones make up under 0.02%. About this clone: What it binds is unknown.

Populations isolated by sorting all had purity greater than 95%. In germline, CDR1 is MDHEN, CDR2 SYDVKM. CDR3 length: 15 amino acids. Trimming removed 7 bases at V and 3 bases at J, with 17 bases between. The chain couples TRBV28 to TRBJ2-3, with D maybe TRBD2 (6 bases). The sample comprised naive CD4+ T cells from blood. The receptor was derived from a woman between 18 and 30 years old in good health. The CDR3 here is CASNPGDRRTDTQYF. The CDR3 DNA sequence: TGTGCCAGCAACCCGGGAGATCGTCGAACAGATACGCAGTATTTT.